A selection of T cell receptor beta chains follows, all from one sample in a study of T cell changes during pregnancy in multiple sclerosis. This table comes from immunoSEQ multiplex PCR, and its TCRdb copy is limited to in-frame clones, with some not included. The sample comprises approximately 110,000 clones, about 94% of which are singletons, and 1.5% rests with the top ten. The sequencing used peripheral blood, collected in the third trimester of pregnancy. All receptors come from a female donor with multiple sclerosis, enrolled in a pregnancy study. Both conserved end residues are part of each CDR3. The D gene is left open where the match is weak. The size of a clone is reported for some rows only, either as once, few or many, or as a class for expanded clones.

v_call: TRBV29-1; j_call: TRBJ1-1; clone_size: .; d_call: .; cdr3_aa: CSARQGSTDTEAFF; cdr3_nt: TGCAGCGCTCGCCAGGGAAGTACGGACACTGAAGCTTTCTTT
v_call: TRBV19; j_call: TRBJ1-5; clone_size: .; d_call: TRBD1; cdr3_aa: CATRQGNQPQHF; cdr3_nt: TGTGCCACACGACAGGGGAATCAGCCCCAGCATTTT
v_call: TRBV6-5; j_call: TRBJ2-3; clone_size: .; d_call: .; cdr3_aa: CASSRDREDTDTQYF; cdr3_nt: TGTGCCAGCAGCCGTGACAGGGAGGACACAGATACGCAGTATTTT
v_call: TRBV5-1; j_call: TRBJ2-2; clone_size: .; d_call: .; cdr3_aa: CASSFSKAGGTGELFF; cdr3_nt: TGCGCCAGCAGCTTCTCTAAGGCGGGCGGCACCGGGGAGCTGTTTTTT
v_call: TRBV5-1; j_call: TRBJ2-2; clone_size: .; d_call: TRBD2; cdr3_aa: CASSTGLAGGHTGELFF; cdr3_nt: TGCGCCAGCAGCACCGGACTAGCGGGAGGGCACACCGGGGAGCTGTTTTTT
v_call: TRBV2; j_call: TRBJ1-5; clone_size: .; d_call: .; cdr3_aa: CASRGGTDRNQPQHF; cdr3_nt: TGTGCCAGCAGGGGCGGCACGGACAGAAATCAGCCCCAGCATTTT
v_call: TRBV15; j_call: TRBJ2-6; clone_size: .; d_call: TRBD2; cdr3_aa: CATSRATSTGANVLTF; cdr3_nt: TGTGCCACCAGCAGGGCGACTAGCACTGGGGCCAACGTCCTGACTTTC
v_call: TRBV6-5; j_call: TRBJ1-2; clone_size: .; d_call: TRBD1; cdr3_aa: CASSQGGLYGYTF; cdr3_nt: TGTGCCAGCAGCCAGGGGGGACTCTATGGCTACACCTTC
v_call: TRBV28; j_call: TRBJ2-3; clone_size: .; d_call: TRBD2; cdr3_aa: CASSPPGGARTDTQYF; cdr3_nt: TGTGCCAGCAGCCCCCCGGGAGGGGCTCGCACAGATACGCAGTATTTT
v_call: TRBV5-5; j_call: TRBJ1-4; clone_size: .; d_call: TRBD1; cdr3_aa: CASSGTGDGNEKLFF; cdr3_nt: TGTGCCAGCAGCGGAACAGGGGACGGCAATGAAAAACTGTTTTTT
v_call: TRBV7-2; j_call: TRBJ1-5; clone_size: medium-sized; d_call: .; cdr3_aa: CASSRGGSYSNQPQHF; cdr3_nt: TGTGCCAGCAGCCGCGGGGGCTCGTATAGCAATCAGCCCCAGCATTTT
v_call: TRBV7-9; j_call: TRBJ1-3; clone_size: .; d_call: TRBD1; cdr3_aa: CASSWTGKTSGNTIYF; cdr3_nt: TGTGCCAGCAGCTGGACAGGGAAAACCTCTGGAAACACCATATATTTT
v_call: TRBV5-4; j_call: TRBJ2-6; clone_size: .; d_call: TRBD1; cdr3_aa: CASSSGQGLSGANVLTF; cdr3_nt: TGTGCCAGCAGCTCGGGACAGGGTTTGTCTGGGGCCAACGTCCTGACTTTC
v_call: TRBV7-3; j_call: TRBJ2-2; clone_size: .; d_call: .; cdr3_aa: CASSSGLWGTGELFF; cdr3_nt: TGTGCCAGCAGCTCGGGACTGTGGGGCACCGGGGAGCTGTTTTTT
v_call: TRBV7-3; j_call: TRBJ2-6; clone_size: .; d_call: .; cdr3_aa: CASSSGAGANVLTF; cdr3_nt: TGTGCCAGCAGCTCAGGGGCTGGGGCCAACGTCCTGACTTTC
v_call: TRBV9; j_call: TRBJ2-3; clone_size: once; d_call: TRBD2; cdr3_aa: CASSISGGAPDTQYF; cdr3_nt: TGTGCCAGCAGCATAAGCGGGGGGGCCCCAGATACGCAGTATTTT
v_call: TRBV29-1; j_call: TRBJ2-7; clone_size: .; d_call: TRBD2; cdr3_aa: CSVEIAGSYEQYF; cdr3_nt: TGCAGCGTTGAAATAGCGGGGAGCTACGAGCAGTACTTC
v_call: TRBV27; j_call: TRBJ2-2; clone_size: .; d_call: TRBD1; cdr3_aa: CASSWDRRTGELFF; cdr3_nt: TGTGCCAGCAGCTGGGACAGGCGCACCGGGGAGCTGTTTTTT
v_call: TRBV5-1; j_call: TRBJ2-7; clone_size: .; d_call: .; cdr3_aa: CASSPGPATYEQYF; cdr3_nt: TGCGCCAGCAGCCCAGGGCCAGCTACCTACGAGCAGTACTTC
v_call: TRBV7-9; j_call: TRBJ2-7; clone_size: .; d_call: .; cdr3_aa: CASSLVPGQYEQYF; cdr3_nt: TGTGCCAGCAGCTTAGTCCCTGGACAGTACGAGCAGTACTTC
v_call: TRBV5-4; j_call: TRBJ2-1; clone_size: .; d_call: TRBD2; cdr3_aa: CASSLEGSGDHEQFF; cdr3_nt: TGTGCCAGCAGCTTGGAGGGTAGCGGGGACCATGAGCAGTTCTTC
v_call: TRBV5-1; j_call: TRBJ2-3; clone_size: .; d_call: TRBD2; cdr3_aa: CARYGTSGRLTDTQYF; cdr3_nt: TGCGCCAGATACGGGACTAGCGGGAGATTGACAGATACGCAGTATTTT
v_call: TRBV28; j_call: TRBJ2-1; clone_size: .; d_call: .; cdr3_aa: CASSMTGYNEQFF; cdr3_nt: TGTGCCAGCAGCATGACCGGGTACAATGAGCAGTTCTTC
v_call: TRBV7-9; j_call: TRBJ1-1; clone_size: .; d_call: TRBD1; cdr3_aa: CASSWQGATEAFF; cdr3_nt: TGTGCCAGCAGCTGGCAGGGGGCCACTGAAGCTTTCTTT
v_call: TRBV15; j_call: TRBJ2-1; clone_size: .; d_call: .; cdr3_aa: CATSRVRDNEQFF; cdr3_nt: TGTGCCACCAGCAGGGTACGCGACAATGAGCAGTTCTTC
v_call: TRBV7-9; j_call: TRBJ2-3; clone_size: .; d_call: .; cdr3_aa: CASSFEGGTDTQYF; cdr3_nt: TGTGCCAGCAGCTTCGAGGGGGGGACAGATACGCAGTATTTT
v_call: TRBV7-2; j_call: TRBJ2-7; clone_size: once; d_call: .; cdr3_aa: CASSLAPSMGEQYF; cdr3_nt: TGTGCCAGCAGCTTAGCTCCTAGCATGGGCGAGCAGTACTTC
v_call: TRBV30; j_call: TRBJ1-5; clone_size: few; d_call: TRBD1; cdr3_aa: CAWSQTGVNQPQHF; cdr3_nt: TGTGCCTGGAGTCAGACAGGGGTCAATCAGCCCCAGCATTTT
v_call: TRBV19; j_call: TRBJ2-7; clone_size: once; d_call: TRBD1; cdr3_aa: CASRGTGSYEQYF; cdr3_nt: TGTGCCAGTAGGGGGACAGGCTCCTACGAGCAGTACTTC
v_call: TRBV5-1; j_call: TRBJ1-1; clone_size: .; d_call: .; cdr3_aa: CASSFGEVNTEAFF; cdr3_nt: TGCGCCAGCAGCTTTGGGGAGGTGAACACTGAAGCTTTCTTT
v_call: TRBV6-6; j_call: TRBJ1-2; clone_size: once; d_call: TRBD1; cdr3_aa: CASSSPDRGKPYGYTF; cdr3_nt: TGTGCCAGCAGTTCCCCCGACAGGGGGAAACCCTATGGCTACACCTTC
v_call: TRBV5-4; j_call: TRBJ2-7; clone_size: .; d_call: TRBD1; cdr3_aa: CASSLEGTGFYEQYF; cdr3_nt: TGTGCCAGCAGCTTGGAGGGGACAGGGTTCTACGAGCAGTACTTC
v_call: TRBV15; j_call: TRBJ2-7; clone_size: .; d_call: .; cdr3_aa: CATSRDLEGYEQYF; cdr3_nt: TGTGCCACCAGCAGAGATCTGGAGGGATACGAGCAGTACTTC
v_call: TRBV6-1; j_call: TRBJ2-6; clone_size: .; d_call: .; cdr3_aa: CASSEGGGANVLTF; cdr3_nt: TGTGCCAGCAGTGAGGGAGGTGGGGCCAACGTCCTGACTTTC
v_call: TRBV28; j_call: TRBJ1-5; clone_size: .; d_call: TRBD1; cdr3_aa: CASRERTGFNQPQHF; cdr3_nt: TGTGCCAGCAGAGAGAGGACAGGGTTCAATCAGCCCCAGCATTTT
v_call: TRBV6-6; j_call: TRBJ2-1; clone_size: .; d_call: TRBD1; cdr3_aa: CASMGTETYNEQFF; cdr3_nt: TGTGCCAGCATGGGGACAGAGACCTACAATGAGCAGTTCTTC
v_call: TRBV6-5; j_call: TRBJ1-1; clone_size: .; d_call: .; cdr3_aa: CAPGTEAFF; cdr3_nt: TGTGCCCCGGGGACTGAAGCTTTCTTT